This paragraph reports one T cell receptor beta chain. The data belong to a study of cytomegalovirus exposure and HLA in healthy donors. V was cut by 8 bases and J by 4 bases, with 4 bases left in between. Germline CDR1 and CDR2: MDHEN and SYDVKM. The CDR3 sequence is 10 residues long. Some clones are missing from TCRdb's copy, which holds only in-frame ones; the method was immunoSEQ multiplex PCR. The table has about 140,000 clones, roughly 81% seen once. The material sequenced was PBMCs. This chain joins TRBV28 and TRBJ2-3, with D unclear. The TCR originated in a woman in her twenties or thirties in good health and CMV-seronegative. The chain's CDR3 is CASSADTQYF. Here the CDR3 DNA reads TGTGCCAGCTCTGCAGATACGCAGTATTTT.